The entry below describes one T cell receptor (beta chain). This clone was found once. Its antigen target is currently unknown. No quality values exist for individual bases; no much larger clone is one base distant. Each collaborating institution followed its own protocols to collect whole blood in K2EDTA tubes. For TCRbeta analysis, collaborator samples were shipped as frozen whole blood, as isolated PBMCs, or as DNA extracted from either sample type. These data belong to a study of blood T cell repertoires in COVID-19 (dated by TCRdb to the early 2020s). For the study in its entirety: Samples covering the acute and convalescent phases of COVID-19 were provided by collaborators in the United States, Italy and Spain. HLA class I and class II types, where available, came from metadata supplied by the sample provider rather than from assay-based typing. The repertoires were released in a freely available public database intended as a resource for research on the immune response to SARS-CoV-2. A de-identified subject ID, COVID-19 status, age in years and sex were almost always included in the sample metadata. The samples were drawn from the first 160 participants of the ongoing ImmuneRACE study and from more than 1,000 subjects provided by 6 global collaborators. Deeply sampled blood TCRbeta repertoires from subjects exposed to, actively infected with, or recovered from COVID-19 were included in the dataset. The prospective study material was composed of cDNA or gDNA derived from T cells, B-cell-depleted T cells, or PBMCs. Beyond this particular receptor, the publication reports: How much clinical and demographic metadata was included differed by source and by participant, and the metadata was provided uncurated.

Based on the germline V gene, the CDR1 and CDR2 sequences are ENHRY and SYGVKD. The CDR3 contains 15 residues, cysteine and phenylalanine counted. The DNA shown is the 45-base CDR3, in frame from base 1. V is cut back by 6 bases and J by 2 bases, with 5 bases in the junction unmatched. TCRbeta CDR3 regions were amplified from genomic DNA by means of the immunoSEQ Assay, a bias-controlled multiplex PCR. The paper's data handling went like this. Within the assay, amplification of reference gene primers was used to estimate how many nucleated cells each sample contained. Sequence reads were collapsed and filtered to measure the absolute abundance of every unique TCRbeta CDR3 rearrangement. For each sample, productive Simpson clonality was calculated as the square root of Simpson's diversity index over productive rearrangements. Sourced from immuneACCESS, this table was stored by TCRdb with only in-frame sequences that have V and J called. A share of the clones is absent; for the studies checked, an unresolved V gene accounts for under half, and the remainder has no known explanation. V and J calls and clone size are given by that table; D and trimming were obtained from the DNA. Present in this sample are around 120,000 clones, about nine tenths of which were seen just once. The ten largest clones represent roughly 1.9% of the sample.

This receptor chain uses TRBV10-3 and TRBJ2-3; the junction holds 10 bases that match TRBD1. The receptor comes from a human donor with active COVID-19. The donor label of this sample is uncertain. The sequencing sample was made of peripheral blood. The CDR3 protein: CAIRSTGGPTDTQYF. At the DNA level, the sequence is TGTGCCATCAGATCGACAGGGGGCCCCACAGATACGCAGTATTTT.